The present entry profiles one T cell receptor beta chain with its context. From germline, CDR1 is SGHTA and CDR2 FQGNSA. Trimming pared 4 bases from V and 5 bases from J, leaving 10 bases between. This CDR3 contains 13 residues. The sample is drawn from a study of blood T cell repertoires in COVID-19. Background on the study: The United States, Italy and Spain supplied acute and convalescent COVID-19 samples. T cells, B-cell-depleted T cells, or PBMCs provided the cDNA or gDNA that served as material.

The data were produced by immunoSEQ multiplex PCR, yet TCRdb's version contains in-frame clones alone and is incomplete. This sample has about 140,000 clones; 84% occur once, and the top ten carry 3.4%. Cohort allocation depended upon clinical history that participants reported. The receptor comes from a woman aged 50 to 60 with acute COVID-19. Specimen: PBMCs or T cells enriched from blood (not recorded which). J is TRBJ2-3 and V is TRBV7-2; D unresolved. The CDR3 region has the DNA TGTGCCAGCAGCTACCAGCGTCGAGATACGCAGTATTTT. This encodes CASSYQRRDTQYF.